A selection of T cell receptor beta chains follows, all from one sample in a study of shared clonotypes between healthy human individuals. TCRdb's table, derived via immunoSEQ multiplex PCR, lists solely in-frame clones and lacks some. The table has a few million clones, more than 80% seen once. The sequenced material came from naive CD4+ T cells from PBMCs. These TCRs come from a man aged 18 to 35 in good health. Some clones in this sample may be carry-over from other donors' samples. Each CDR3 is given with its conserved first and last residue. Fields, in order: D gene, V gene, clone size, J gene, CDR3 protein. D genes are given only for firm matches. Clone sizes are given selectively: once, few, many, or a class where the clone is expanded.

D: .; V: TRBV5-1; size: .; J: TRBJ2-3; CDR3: CASSLLTGAADTQYF
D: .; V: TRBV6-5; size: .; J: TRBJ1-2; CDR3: CASSYSSTDFNGYTF
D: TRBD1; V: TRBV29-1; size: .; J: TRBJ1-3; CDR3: CSVTGSTGNTIYF
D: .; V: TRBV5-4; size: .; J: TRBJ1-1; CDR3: CASSSPSTGPMNTEAFF
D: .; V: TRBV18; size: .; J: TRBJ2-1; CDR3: CASSPQGRDNEQFF
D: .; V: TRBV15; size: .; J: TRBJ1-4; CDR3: CATSKGGSNEKLFF
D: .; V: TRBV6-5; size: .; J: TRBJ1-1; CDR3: CASSPRVGNTEAFF
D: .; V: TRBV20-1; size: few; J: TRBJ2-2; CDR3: CSALQSGELFF
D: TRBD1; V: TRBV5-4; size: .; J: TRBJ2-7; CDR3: CASTLGGGQGNYEQYF
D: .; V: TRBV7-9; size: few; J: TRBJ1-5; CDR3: CASSPDGTNQPQHF
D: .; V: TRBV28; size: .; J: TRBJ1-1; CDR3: CASTPGGNGDTEAFF
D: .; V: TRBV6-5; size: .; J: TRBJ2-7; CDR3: CASSPTLSYEQYF
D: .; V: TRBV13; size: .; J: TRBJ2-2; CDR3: CASTARGARSIGELFF
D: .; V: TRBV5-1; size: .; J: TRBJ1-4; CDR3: CASSLGPTNEKLFF
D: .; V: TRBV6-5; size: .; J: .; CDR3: CASTPLVGYEQYF
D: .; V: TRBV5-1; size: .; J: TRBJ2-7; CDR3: CASSPTTGYGEQYF
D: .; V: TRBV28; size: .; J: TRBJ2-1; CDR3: CASSSLQGPLYNEQFF
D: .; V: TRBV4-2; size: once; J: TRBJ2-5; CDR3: CASSKTTYQETQYF
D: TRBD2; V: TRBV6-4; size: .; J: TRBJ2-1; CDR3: CASSPGTSGRRDNEQFF
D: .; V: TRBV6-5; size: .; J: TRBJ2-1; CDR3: CASSHRMGNEQFF
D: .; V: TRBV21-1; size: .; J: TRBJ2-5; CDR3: CASPRAPGGPGAKETQYF
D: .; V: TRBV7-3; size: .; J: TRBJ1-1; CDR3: CASTPDAGMSTEAFF
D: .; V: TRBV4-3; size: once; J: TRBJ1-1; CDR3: CASSQDVRGPEAFF
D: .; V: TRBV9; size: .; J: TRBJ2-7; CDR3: CASSVAGGTYEQYF
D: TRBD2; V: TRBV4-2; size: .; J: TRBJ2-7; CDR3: CASSQDLTSGEQYF
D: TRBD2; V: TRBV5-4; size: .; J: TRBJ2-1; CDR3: CASSLAGGSTARNEQFF
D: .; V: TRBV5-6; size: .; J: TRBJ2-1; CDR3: CASSLVPQGRFDNEQFF
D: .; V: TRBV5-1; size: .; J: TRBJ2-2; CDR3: CASSLVARGLGGELFF
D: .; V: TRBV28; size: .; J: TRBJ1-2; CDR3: CASSRADIYGYTF
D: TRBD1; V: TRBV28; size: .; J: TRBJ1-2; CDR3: CASTEGAHYGYTF
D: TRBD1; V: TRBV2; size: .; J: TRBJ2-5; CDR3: CASSMDREETQYF
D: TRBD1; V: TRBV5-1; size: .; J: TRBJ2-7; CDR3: CASSWGTGSYEQYF
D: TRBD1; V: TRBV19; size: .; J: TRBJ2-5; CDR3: CASSIDINRGSTKETQYF
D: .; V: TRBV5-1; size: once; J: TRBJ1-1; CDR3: CASSFRTENTEAFF
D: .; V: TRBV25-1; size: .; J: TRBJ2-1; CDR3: CASSESYGAEGNNEQFF
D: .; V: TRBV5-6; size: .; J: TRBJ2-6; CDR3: CASELERSSSGANVLTF
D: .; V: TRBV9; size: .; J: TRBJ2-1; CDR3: CASSVEGDPRYNEQFF
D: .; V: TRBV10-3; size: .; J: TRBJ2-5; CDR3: CAIRSEYLHETQYF
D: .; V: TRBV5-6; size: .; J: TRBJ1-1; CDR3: CASSFWAGEVNTEAFF
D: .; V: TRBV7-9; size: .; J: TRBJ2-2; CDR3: CASSRGTTGELFF
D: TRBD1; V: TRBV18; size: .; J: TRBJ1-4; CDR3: CASSRAGTGDEKLFF
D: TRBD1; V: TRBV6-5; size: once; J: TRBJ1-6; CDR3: CASSRQGFGNSPLHF